The sequence of this T cell receptor beta chain was determined in a study of blood T cell repertoires in COVID-19. V lost 2 bases to trimming and J lost 3 bases; unmatched junction nucleotides: 0. Germline V gives CDR1 MNHEY, CDR2 SMNVEV (reference sequence). This CDR3 is built from 13 residues. Generated by immunoSEQ multiplex PCR, the TCRdb table keeps only in-frame clones and is missing some. This table has some 120,000 clones, around 83% appearing once. The sequence derives from a woman over 75 with COVID-19, enrolled during active disease. The chain links TRBV27 to TRBJ1-1; 7 bases are a match to TRBD1. Sequencing input: peripheral blood. The CDR3 protein is CASSLRGHTEAFF. For the CDR3, the DNA is TGTGCCAGCAGTTTAAGGGGGCACACTGAAGCTTTCTTT.